A single sample is the source of the 8 T cell receptor beta chains below, sequenced in a study of brain T cells in children with intractable seizures. Clones were sequenced by immunoSEQ multiplex PCR, and TCRdb holds only the in-frame ones, with some missing. The sample lists a few hundred thousand clones; 93% were seen once. The time point here: blood from clinic visit 5 months post-surgery; TSC patient then seizure free. Material: peripheral blood, obtained roughly 5 months after surgery. The receptors here all came from a boy under two years old with tuberous sclerosis and intractable seizures.

The rearrangement links TRBV30 to TRBJ1-1, with D unclear. Trimming took off 0 bases at V and 0 bases at J, with 11 bases between the two ends. Per the germline V gene, CDR1 is GTSNPN and CDR2 is SVGIG (reference sequence). CDR3 length: 15 residues. The CDR3 bases are TGTGCCTGGAGTGTAATAGGCAGGTTGAACACTGAAGCTTTCTTT. Residues: CAWSVIGRLNTEAFF.

This clone showed up just a few times. The chain uses TRBV7-9 and TRBJ1-5; D gene uncertain. V lost 2 bases to trimming and J lost 2 bases, with 10 bases between them. The CDR3 loop spans 15 amino acids. CDR1 is SEHNR and CDR2 is FQNEAQ in the germline V gene (reference sequence). The chain's CDR3 is CASSLQGSGNQPQHF. The CDR3 nucleotides read TGTGCCAGCAGCTTACAAGGCAGCGGCAATCAGCCCCAGCATTTT.

The V call is TRBV6-1, the J call TRBJ2-7; no firm D call. Trimming stripped 3 bases from V and 4 bases from J, with 4 bases between. Germline V gives CDR1 MNHNS, CDR2 SASEGT. The CDR3 length is 11 residues. The CDR3 nucleotides read TGTGCCAGCAGTGACGGGTACGAGCAGTACTTC. Its translation is CASSDGYEQYF.

The rearrangement links TRBV6-1 to TRBJ2-7; 10 bases line up with TRBD1. Per the germline V gene, CDR1 is MNHNS and CDR2 is SASEGT. J gave up 1 base and V 3 bases, and 15 bases lay outside the gene matches. The CDR3 loop spans 19 amino acids. The CDR3 DNA reads as TGTGCCAGCAGTGATTCCGAGACAGGGGGCTTATTTTTGTCCTACGAGCAGTACTTC. It codes for CASSDSETGGLFLSYEQYF.

V gene TRBV29-1 combines with J gene TRBJ2-7, with a tentative D call TRBD1 (5 bases). Between the trimmed V and J ends, which lost 0 bases and 6 bases, there was a span of 6 bases. The germline V gene encodes CDR1 SQVTM and CDR2 ANQGSEA. CDR3 size: 11 residues. The CDR3 spells CSVEEGREQYF. The CDR3, as DNA: TGCAGCGTTGAAGAGGGGCGCGAGCAGTACTTC.

In DNA form, the CDR3 reads TGTGCCTGGAGGCGTAGCGGTGAGCAGTTCTTC. Translation gives CAWRRSGEQFF. The V call is TRBV30, the J call TRBJ2-1, with D perhaps matching TRBD2 (6 bases). The germline V gene encodes CDR1 GTSNPN and CDR2 SVGIG (reference sequence). The length of the CDR3 is 11 residues. V lost 3 bases and J 9 bases, leaving 9 bases between the germline ends. Full variable domain (rest looked up from reference TRBV30 and TRBJ2-1): SQTIHQWPATLVQPVGSPLSLECTVEGTSNPNLYWYRQAAGRGLQLLFYSVGIGQISSEVPQNLSASRPQDRQFILSSKKLLLSDSGFYLCAWRRSGEQFFGPGTRLTVL.

This chain's CDR3 is CASSQGRDTGELFF. CDR3 DNA sequence: TGTGCCAGCAGCCAAGGAAGGGATACCGGGGAGCTGTTTTTT. The V call is TRBV4-2, the J call TRBJ2-2; D is ambiguous. This CDR3 is built from 14 residues. Trimming pared 1 base from V and 5 bases from J, leaving 8 bases between. Germline CDR1 and CDR2: LGHNA and YNFKEQ.

About this clone: Other DNA sequences of this sample code for an identical CDR3. V usage is TRBV7-9 and J usage is TRBJ2-7; TRBD2 is a possible D gene (7 bases). V was pared by 2 bases and J by 0 bases, with 17 bases between. The CDR3 is 17 amino acids. Germline lookup yields CDR1 SEHNR and CDR2 FQNEAQ (reference sequence). The CDR3 region has the DNA TGTGCCAGCAGCTTATCGGGGGGACGGGACAACTCCTACGAGCAGTACTTC. Translating gives CASSLSGGRDNSYEQYF. Based on the CDR3 plus reference TRBV7-9 and TRBJ2-7, the full variable domain is DTGVSQNPRHKITKRGQNVTFRCDPISEHNRLYWYRQTLGQGPEFLTYFQNEAQLEKSRLLSDRFSAERPKGSFSTLEIQRTEQGDSAMYLCASSLSGGRDNSYEQYFGPGTRLTVT.